The next 20 T cell receptor beta chains were all read from a single sample in a study of glioma-infiltrating T cells after dendritic cell vaccination. TCRdb's copy holds only in-frame clones and misses some; the assay was immunoSEQ multiplex PCR. Altogether roughly 80,000 clones are present, roughly 90% being singletons, with the ten largest covering roughly 3.2%. This sample comprised blood, obtained before dendritic cell vaccination. The receptors come from a human donor with glioblastoma.

This clone was counted a few times. The CDR3: CASSRLGAGTNTGELFF. CDR3 coding DNA: TGCGCCAGCAGCCGGCTCGGGGCGGGGACGAACACCGGGGAGCTGTTTTTT. The chain employs TRBV4-1 and TRBJ2-2; D possibly corresponds to TRBD2 (6 bases). The CDR3 has 17 amino acids. Trimming removed 4 bases from V and 0 bases from J, with 15 bases in between. CDR1 and CDR2 (germline): MGHRA, YSYEKL.

This clone was observed a single time. V and J are TRBV2 and TRBJ1-6; maybe TRBD1 (6 bases). The germline V and J ends were trimmed by 8 bases and 11 bases, with 25 bases remaining between them. The CDR3 consists of 16 residues. CDR1 SNHLY and CDR2 FYNNEI come from the germline V gene. The CDR3 region has the DNA TGTGCCAGCGGGGGGGGCCAATCCGACCAGAGGGCACCCCTCCACTTT. Its translation: CASGGGQSDQRAPLHF.

V gene TRBV6-5 combines with J gene TRBJ1-2; no reliable D call. CDR1 MNHEY and CDR2 SVGAGI come from the germline V gene. V lost 0 bases, J lost 8 bases, and 13 bases lay in between. This CDR3 is 14 amino acids long. CDR3 sequence (DNA): TGTGCCAGCAGTTACTCATATGACCAGCGGGGCTACACCTTC. Translated: CASSYSYDQRGYTF.

The V and J genes are TRBV6-5 and TRBJ2-7, with 8 nucleotides matching TRBD1. V trimming: 5 bases; J trimming: 4 bases; junction bases outside the gene matches: 1. The CDR3 runs to 12 residues. The germline gives CDR1 MNHEY, CDR2 SVGAGI. CDR3 residues: CASSRTGYEQYF. The CDR3, as DNA: TGTGCCAGCAGTAGGACAGGGTACGAGCAGTACTTC.

The V gene is TRBV27, the J gene TRBJ2-7; the D is unclear. The length of the CDR3 is 16 residues. CDR1 is MNHEY, CDR2 SMNVEV, per germline (reference sequence). V lost 7 bases to trimming and J lost 0 bases, with 19 bases between them. CDR3 region: CASTPPKSYSSYEQYF. In nucleotides, the CDR3 is TGTGCCAGCACTCCCCCGAAGTCCTACAGCTCCTACGAGCAGTACTTC.

The chain is built from TRBV19 and TRBJ2-7, with 10 bases identical to TRBD1. This CDR3 is built from 14 residues. Looked up from germline, CDR1 is LNHDA and CDR2 is SQIVND (reference sequence). Losses at the gene ends were 3 bases for V and 6 bases for J; bases not matched to a gene: 5. DNA for the CDR3: TGTGCCAGTAGTATTCCGGGACAGGGGAGCGAGCAGTACTTC. Translated: CASSIPGQGSEQYF.

Only one count was recorded for this clone. The CDR3 reads CAISGGGNYGYTF. Here the CDR3 DNA reads TGTGCCATCAGTGGGGGCGGAAACTATGGCTACACCTTC. The chain couples TRBV10-3 to TRBJ1-2, with D possibly TRBD1 on 5 matching bases. Trimming pared 4 bases from V and 2 bases from J, leaving 8 bases between. The germline V gene encodes CDR1 ENHRY and CDR2 SYGVKD. This CDR3 has 13 residues.

The J gene is TRBJ1-2, the V gene TRBV12-5, with D maybe TRBD1 (6 bases). Germline V gene sequence: CDR1 LGHNT, CDR2 FRNRAP. This CDR3 has 16 amino acids. The V end lost 0 bases, the J end lost 3 bases, and 14 bases lay between the germline ends. CDR3 nucleotide sequence: TGTGCTAGTGGTTTGGTTACGGACAGAGCTTACTATGGCTACACCTTC. This gives the protein CASGLVTDRAYYGYTF.

This clone was seen more than once but under ten times. The genes are TRBV7-2 and TRBJ1-1; D is unresolved. The germline CDR1 and CDR2 sequences are SGHTA and FQGNSA. Trimming shortened V by 2 bases and J by 6 bases, and 7 bases separated the two germline ends. This CDR3 is 12 amino acids long. The CDR3 DNA follows: TGTGCCAGCAGCTTATTCGCGTCTGAAGCTTTCTTT. Translation gives CASSLFASEAFF.

The chain combines TRBV7-9 with TRBJ2-1, with 13 bases identical to TRBD2. The CDR3 is 16 amino acids. The ends lost 4 bases at V and 9 bases at J; junction bases unmatched: 9. Germline values: CDR1 SEHNR, CDR2 FQNEAQ (reference sequence). CDR3 loop: CASSSRTSGSVFEQFF. The CDR3 bases are TGTGCCAGCAGCTCCCGGACTAGCGGGAGTGTGTTTGAGCAGTTCTTC.

V is TRBV30 and J is TRBJ1-1; unclear D gene. This CDR3 has 13 amino acids. CDR1 and CDR2 (germline): GTSNPN, SVGIG (reference sequence). Between the trimmed V and J ends, which lost 5 bases and 3 bases, there was a span of 13 bases. Here the CDR3 reads CAWGSEFHTEAFF. The CDR3, as DNA: TGTGCCTGGGGGAGTGAATTCCACACTGAAGCTTTCTTT.

V is TRBV7-6 and J is TRBJ2-3; 8 bases are shared with TRBD1. Germline V gene data show CDR1 as SGHVS and CDR2 as FNYEAQ. CDR3 size: 15 residues. Trimming at V came to 1 base and at J to 0 bases, leaving 0 bases not matched to a gene. CDR3 DNA sequence: TGTGCCAGCAGCTTAGGGACAGGGAGCACAGATACGCAGTATTTT. It translates to CASSLGTGSTDTQYF.

The V call is TRBV5-1, the J call TRBJ2-5; 11 bases are shared with TRBD2. Losses at the gene ends were 5 bases for V and 3 bases for J; bases not matched to a gene: 6. This CDR3 is 15 amino acids long. CDR1 and CDR2 (germline): SGHRS, YFSETQ. CDR3 DNA sequence: TGCGCCAGCAGTTCCGGGACTAGCGGTAAAGAGACCCAGTACTTC. This translates into CASSSGTSGKETQYF.

This chain connects TRBV5-1 to TRBJ2-1, with D perhaps TRBD1 (5 bases). Germline V gene data show CDR1 as SGHRS and CDR2 as YFSETQ. This CDR3 comprises 12 residues. V was clipped by 0 bases and J by 13 bases, with 11 bases between them. CDR3 sequence (DNA): TGCGCCAGCAGCTTGGAGTCAGGGATTCAGTTCTTC. It translates to CASSLESGIQFF.

The table lists this clone with a count of one. The rearrangement links TRBV11-3 to TRBJ1-2; D not resolved. This CDR3 spans 13 amino acids. The V end lost 4 bases, the J end lost 6 bases, and 12 bases lay between the germline ends. Germline V gives CDR1 SGHNT, CDR2 YENEEA. The DNA of the CDR3 is TGTGCCAGCAGCTCTTTAATGGAGGATGGCTACACCTTC. The encoded protein is CASSSLMEDGYTF. The full variable domain, rest sourced from reference TRBV11-3 and TRBJ1-2, is EAGVVQSPRYKIIEKKQPVAFWCNPISGHNTLYWYLQNLGQGPELLIRYENEEAVDDSQLPKDRFSAERLKGVDSTLKIQPAELGDSAVYLCASSSLMEDGYTFGSGTRLTVV.

CDR3 residues: CASSPRGGSRIYEQYF. The CDR3 DNA reads TGTGCCAGCAGCCCCCGGGGGGGGTCGCGGATCTACGAGCAGTACTTC. The chain couples TRBV7-2 to TRBJ2-7; 8 positions agree with TRBD2. The ends lost 5 bases at V and 3 bases at J; junction bases unmatched: 12. Germline V gene data show CDR1 as SGHTA and CDR2 as FQGNSA. The CDR3 has 16 amino acids.

The chain joins TRBV9 to TRBJ1-3; 11 bases fit TRBD1. This CDR3 comprises 16 residues. The J segment lost 4 bases and the V segment lost 2 bases, leaving 5 bases of the junction unmatched. Germline V gene data show CDR1 as SGDLS and CDR2 as YYNGEE. CDR3 in amino acids: CASSVGTGGGGNTIYF. For the CDR3, the DNA is TGTGCCAGCAGCGTGGGGACAGGGGGAGGCGGAAACACCATATATTTT. Drawing the rest from reference TRBV9 and TRBJ1-3, the complete variable domain is DSGVTQTPKHLITATGQRVTLRCSPRSGDLSVYWYQQSLDQGLQFLIQYYNGEERAKGNILERFSAQQFPDLHSELNLSSLELGDSALYFCASSVGTGGGGNTIYFGEGSWLTVV.

The table lists this clone with a count of one. The chain combines TRBV7-6 with TRBJ2-2; 7 bases fit TRBD1. The CDR3 spans 15 residues. The germline gives CDR1 SGHVS, CDR2 FNYEAQ. With V trimmed by 6 bases and J by 4 bases, 8 bases remained unmatched. The CDR3 nucleotides are TGTGCCAGCAGATTACAGGGGCTCGCCACCGGGGAGCTGTTTTTT. This translates into CASRLQGLATGELFF.

The chain recombines TRBV10-3 with TRBJ2-7; no firm D call. This CDR3 spans 12 amino acids. Trimming took off 1 base at V and 5 bases at J, with 6 bases between the two ends. In germline, CDR1 is ENHRY, CDR2 SYGVKD. The CDR3 DNA reads TGTGCCATCAGTGAGTTCGAGAACGAGCAGTACTTC. Residues: CAISEFENEQYF.

V is TRBV11-3 and J is TRBJ1-3; D remains unclear. V dropped 5 bases and J dropped 12 bases, with 5 bases sitting between them. The CDR3 runs to 9 residues. Germline CDR1 SGHNT, CDR2 YENEEA. The CDR3 sequence is CASSPVIYF. In DNA form, the CDR3 reads TGTGCCAGCAGCCCCGTCATATATTTT.